These 32 T cell receptor beta chains share one sample of origin, sequenced in a study of response to subunit inactivated influenza vaccine (dated by TCRdb to the late 2010s). Libraries were made using RT-PCR. Instrument used: Illumina HiSeq 2500. The raw public reads went through TCRdb reprocessing: fastp at Q25, MiXCR clone calling, in-frame beta chains kept. Rows with one shared CDR3 protein collapse into an entry with the most common genes and DNA. The sample records hundreds of thousands of distinct CDR3 sequences, about 11% of which are singletons. The biggest ten clones account for approximately 10% of the sample. These data are also associated with another study on T cells expressing NK-cell markers. From that second study: 5'RACE template switching, by which a universal primer site and unique molecular identifiers were added, was used to make TCR beta cDNA libraries.

The material was PBMCs from blood, obtained on the day of vaccination. The receptors were sampled from a man between 45 and 60 years old who received an inactivated influenza vaccine. Donor details come from another sample of the same person, matched by shared clones.

This clonotype was detected only a few times. The gene calls are TRBV7-8 and TRBJ2-1, with TRBD2 identical over 7 bases. This CDR3 spans 16 amino acids. The germline CDR1 and CDR2 sequences are SGHVS and FQNEAQ. V was pared by 4 bases and J by 0 bases, with 6 bases of the junction left unmatched. The CDR3 nucleotides read TGTGCCAGCAGCTCCTTGACTAGCAGCTCCTACAATGAGCAGTTCTTC. The encoded protein is CASSSLTSSSYNEQFF.

Only a few counts were recorded for this clonotype. The chain employs TRBV24-1 and TRBJ2-3, with D tentatively TRBD1 (6 bases). Germline CDR1 KGHDR, CDR2 SFDVKD. The CDR3 is made up of 20 amino acids. The V gene lost 3 bases and the J gene lost 6 bases, with 30 bases spanning the gap. The CDR3 sequence is CATSDPYVPHQKGGYDTQYF. The CDR3, as DNA: TGTGCCACCAGTGATCCATATGTACCCCACCAGAAAGGGGGATATGATACGCAGTATTTT.

This rearrangement joins TRBV23-1 to TRBJ2-7; 7 nucleotides match TRBD1. TRBV23-1 is known as an ORF, though its function is uncertain. Unmatched junction bases numbered 6, after V lost 6 bases and J lost 4 bases. The CDR3 loop spans 13 amino acids. The CDR3 sequence: CASRGQSPYEQYF. The CDR3 region has the DNA TGCGCCAGCAGGGGACAGTCCCCATACGAGCAGTACTTC.

This clonotype was seen a handful of times. The genes are TRBV3-1 and TRBJ1-5; possible D gene TRBD1, 6 bases. Germline V gene lookup returns CDR1 LGHDT and CDR2 YNNKEL (reference sequence). The length of the CDR3 is 14 residues. V dropped 4 bases and J dropped 4 bases, with 11 bases sitting between them. The CDR3 DNA sequence: TGTGCCAGCAGCCGCACACAGGGAAATCAGCCCCAGCATTTT. Protein product: CASSRTQGNQPQHF.

The rearrangement joins TRBV28 to TRBJ2-1, with a possible D match to TRBD2 (6 bases). CDR3 size: 14 residues. V was pared by 11 bases and J by 4 bases, with 18 bases between. The germline gives CDR1 MDHEN, CDR2 SYDVKM. CDR3 sequence reads: CASTEVAAYNEQFF. In DNA, the CDR3 is TGTGCCTCCACAGAGGTAGCGGCATACAATGAGCAGTTCTTC.

V gene TRBV29-1 combines with J gene TRBJ2-3; D is perhaps TRBD2 (7 bases). There are 13 residues in the CDR3. V was cut by 6 bases and J by 8 bases, with 18 bases left in between. The germline gives CDR1 SQVTM, CDR2 ANQGSEA. CDR3 amino acids: CSVGVGGAGTQYF. CDR3 nucleotide sequence: TGCAGCGTCGGGGTGGGGGGGGCAGGTACGCAGTATTTT.

This clonotype has at least ten counts. The CDR3 nucleotides are TGTGCCAGCAGTCCTCGGACCGCGGAGACCCAGTACTTC. It specifies CASSPRTAETQYF. The chain employs TRBV12-3 or TRBV12-4 and TRBJ2-5; the D is unclear. The CDR3 has 13 amino acids. Trimming stripped 5 bases from V and 5 bases from J, with 12 bases between.

This clonotype was seen only a few times. This sequence joins TRBV28 and TRBJ2-3, with 14 bases matching TRBD2. V shed 6 bases and J 4 bases; nucleotides not matched to a gene: 12. This CDR3 has 18 residues. The germline V gene encodes CDR1 MDHEN and CDR2 SYDVKM. CDR3 loop: CASSPKRTSGRRADTQYF. For the CDR3, the DNA is TGTGCCAGCAGCCCCAAAAGGACTAGCGGGAGGCGGGCAGATACGCAGTATTTT.

This clonotype was picked up a small number of times. This chain uses TRBV5-1 with TRBJ2-1, with 8 nucleotides matching TRBD2. Germline assignment: CDR1 SGHRS and CDR2 YFSETQ. The trim removed 2 bases at V and 6 bases at J, leaving 4 bases unmatched. This CDR3 is 14 amino acids long. The CDR3 nucleotides are TGCGCCAGCAGCTTAACGGGAGGGAGCAATGAGCAGTTCTTC. Amino acid sequence: CASSLTGGSNEQFF.

This clonotype was recorded at least ten times. This chain links TRBV15 with TRBJ1-1; no clear D. The CDR3 length is 13 residues. V was pared by 0 bases and J by 6 bases, with 8 bases between. CDR1 LNHNV and CDR2 YYDKDF come from the germline V gene (reference sequence). The CDR3 here is CATSRDRAAEAFF. CDR3 nucleotides: TGTGCCACCAGCAGAGATCGGGCAGCTGAAGCTTTCTTT.

This clonotype has a count of ten or more. The chain employs TRBV10-3 and TRBJ1-4, with unresolved D. The CDR3 totals 13 residues. V was trimmed by 8 bases and J by 6 bases, leaving 13 bases between them. Germline values: CDR1 ENHRY, CDR2 SYGVKD. For the CDR3, the DNA is TGTGCCATCTCCTCCGTCTACGATGAAAAACTGTTTTTT. Its protein product is CAISSVYDEKLFF.

This clonotype has only a few counts. The genes are TRBV6-5 and TRBJ2-6; D may match TRBD1 or TRBD2 (6 bases each). The V and J ends lost 3 bases and 0 bases respectively, with 18 bases between them. The germline V gene encodes CDR1 MNHEY and CDR2 SVGAGI. This CDR3 has 19 amino acids. CDR3 loop: CASSYRYQGRHSGANVLTF. The CDR3 coding sequence is TGTGCCAGCAGTTATAGGTATCAGGGGAGGCACTCTGGGGCCAACGTCCTGACTTTC.

This clonotype was seen a handful of times. This sequence joins TRBV5-1 and TRBJ1-4, with D perhaps TRBD1 (6 bases). This CDR3 contains 16 residues. Germline V gene sequence: CDR1 SGHRS, CDR2 YFSETQ. The ends were cut back, 0 bases at V and 0 bases at J, with 9 bases in the middle. CDR3: CASSLAGHATNEKLFF. CDR3 DNA: TGCGCCAGCAGCTTGGCGGGACACGCAACTAATGAAAAACTGTTTTTT.

The CDR3 nucleotides are TGTGCCAGCAGTTACTGGGAAGGAACAGATACGCAGTATTTT. This sequence encodes CASSYWEGTDTQYF. The J gene is TRBJ2-3, the V gene TRBV6-5, with D hard to call. V was shortened by 1 base and J by 3 bases, with 8 bases between the two germline ends. Germline values: CDR1 MNHEY, CDR2 SVGAGI. The CDR3 has 14 amino acids.

This clonotype appeared a few times. CDR3 DNA sequence: TGTGCCAGCAGCGTAGGACCGGGTGGGGAGTTTCAGCGGGCGGCCGAGCAGTACTTC. Translating it yields CASSVGPGGEFQRAAEQYF. The rearrangement joins TRBV9 to TRBJ2-7, with D perhaps TRBD2 (6 bases). V was shortened by 0 bases and J by 6 bases, with 28 bases between the two germline ends. The CDR3 loop spans 19 amino acids. Germline assignment: CDR1 SGDLS and CDR2 YYNGEE.

This clonotype was counted between two and nine times. V is TRBV11-2 and J is TRBJ2-7, with 8 bases matching TRBD2. J gave up 3 bases and V 8 bases, and 15 bases lay outside the gene matches. CDR3 length: 16 amino acids. Germline V lookup: CDR1 SGHAT, CDR2 FQNNGV. In DNA form, the CDR3 reads TGTGCCAGCCGATCCCTAAAAGGCGGGGGGAGCTACGAGCAGTACTTC. Its translation: CASRSLKGGGSYEQYF.

This clonotype was counted at least ten times. The V and J genes are TRBV5-8 and TRBJ2-7; 7 positions match TRBD2. Germline CDR1 and CDR2: SGHTS and YDEGEE. V lost 5 bases and J lost 2; bases outside the gene matches: 4. This CDR3 is 13 amino acids long. The CDR3 coding sequence is TGTGCCAGCAGTAGCGGGCCCACCTACGAGCAGTACTTC. Protein: CASSSGPTYEQYF.

This clonotype has at least ten counts. The CDR3 spells CASSLASGGNTGELFF. CDR3 in DNA: TGTGCCAGCAGCTTAGCGAGCGGAGGAAACACCGGGGAGCTGTTTTTT. V and J are TRBV7-9 and TRBJ2-2, with D tentatively TRBD2 (5 bases). V was shortened by 0 bases and J by 2 bases, with 10 bases between the two germline ends. Germline V gene data show CDR1 as SEHNR and CDR2 as FQNEAQ (reference sequence). CDR3 length: 16 residues.

This clonotype was seen only a few times. The V and J genes are TRBV5-1 and TRBJ2-1; TRBD2 matches 10 bases. CDR1 is SGHRS and CDR2 is YFSETQ in the germline V gene. The length of the CDR3 is 15 residues. The ends lost 3 bases at V and 4 bases at J; junction bases unmatched: 4. CDR3 nucleotide sequence: TGCGCCAGCAGCTCGACTAGCGGGCTATACAATGAGCAGTTCTTC. This gives the protein CASSSTSGLYNEQFF.

Only a few counts were recorded for this clonotype. The chain uses TRBV15 and TRBJ2-7; D is undetermined. Trimming shortened V by 0 bases and J by 6 bases, and 9 bases separated the two germline ends. This CDR3 contains 13 residues. Per germline, CDR1 LNHNV and CDR2 YYDKDF (reference sequence). The CDR3 here is CATSRDGLSEQYF. The CDR3 nucleotides read TGTGCCACCAGCAGAGATGGTCTGTCCGAGCAGTACTTC.

This chain links TRBV12-3 or TRBV12-4 with TRBJ1-2; 8 bases match TRBD1. The length of the CDR3 is 13 residues. J was trimmed by 6 bases and V by 8 bases; bases with no gene match: 8. This CDR3 reads CASRSPGGDGYTF. For the CDR3, the DNA is TGTGCCAGCCGAAGCCCAGGGGGCGATGGCTACACCTTC.

This clonotype was detected many times. The rearrangement uses TRBV5-6 and TRBJ1-2; possible D gene TRBD1, 5 bases. V lost 0 bases, J lost 4 bases, and 10 bases lay in between. The CDR3 runs to 14 residues. CDR1 SGHDT and CDR2 YYEEEE come from the germline V gene. The CDR3 region has the DNA TGTGCCAGCAGCTTGGGGGGGACCGGCTATGGCTACACCTTC. It translates to CASSLGGTGYGYTF.

This clonotype has just a few counts. The genes are TRBV29-1 and TRBJ2-3, with a possible D match to TRBD2 (6 bases). In germline, CDR1 is SQVTM, CDR2 ANQGSEA. The V gene lost 2 bases and the J gene lost 0 bases, with 12 bases spanning the gap. There are 15 residues in the CDR3. The CDR3 DNA reads as TGCAGCGTTGAACGGCTGACTAGGAGCACAGATACGCAGTATTTT. Amino acids: CSVERLTRSTDTQYF.

The chain combines TRBV28 with TRBJ2-4; 8 nucleotides line up with TRBD1. Germline CDR1 MDHEN, CDR2 SYDVKM. Trimming took 5 bases from V and 6 from J; bases not matched to a gene: 9. This CDR3 is built from 15 residues. Written as DNA, the CDR3 is TGTGCCAGCAGTCCAATTCAGGGGGCACCAAACATTCAGTACTTC. It encodes CASSPIQGAPNIQYF.

This clonotype occurred a few times. CDR3 sequence: CASSLGHYPYEQYF. The CDR3 DNA follows: TGTGCCAGCAGTTTAGGGCACTACCCCTACGAGCAGTACTTC. The chain employs TRBV12-3 or TRBV12-4 and TRBJ2-7; the D is unclear. Trimming removed 1 base at V and 2 bases at J, with 9 bases between. This CDR3 is 14 amino acids long.

The sample holds many counts of this clonotype. The genes are TRBV19 and TRBJ2-1; no clear D gene. This CDR3 is 13 amino acids long. The ends were cut back, 5 bases at V and 4 bases at J, with 9 bases in the middle. Germline-derived CDR1 and CDR2 are LNHDA and SQIVND (reference sequence). The DNA of the CDR3 is TGTGCCAGTAGTCGGCAGAGTTACAATGAGCAGTTCTTC. It codes for CASSRQSYNEQFF.

This clonotype was detected a few times. The rearrangement links TRBV11-2 to TRBJ2-7; a weak D match, TRBD2 (5 bases). Germline CDR1 is SGHAT and CDR2 is FQNNGV. The V end was cut by 3 bases, the J end by 2 bases, with 14 bases between. The CDR3 length is 15 residues. In nucleotides, the CDR3 is TGTGCCAGCAGCTTTTCTAGCCCCAGGACCTACGAGCAGTACTTC. This codes for CASSFSSPRTYEQYF.

There are a few counts of this clonotype. CDR3 in amino acids: CASSATGTGFPGELFF. The CDR3 DNA follows: TGTGCCAGCAGCGCCACCGGGACAGGGTTTCCCGGGGAGCTGTTTTTT. The genes are TRBV9 and TRBJ2-2; 9 bases match TRBD1. CDR1 and CDR2 (germline): SGDLS, YYNGEE. V trimming: 3 bases; J trimming: 6 bases; junction bases outside the gene matches: 9. The CDR3 sequence is 16 residues long.

This clonotype was observed a handful of times. The DNA for the CDR3 is TGCAGCGTTGACTCAGGATCCTACGAGCAGTACTTC. Encoded protein: CSVDSGSYEQYF. The chain has TRBV29-1 and TRBJ2-7; D remains ambiguous. Germline V lookup: CDR1 SQVTM, CDR2 ANQGSEA. V was shortened by 3 bases and J by 1 base, with 7 bases between the two germline ends. This CDR3 is 12 amino acids long.

This clonotype was observed a few times. The V and J genes are TRBV6-2 or TRBV6-3 and TRBJ2-5; D may be TRBD2 (6 bases). The CDR3 runs 16 residues. The ends were cut back, 2 bases at V and 5 bases at J, with 18 bases in the middle. Looked up from germline, CDR1 is MNHEY and CDR2 is SVGEGT. The CDR3 DNA is TGTGCCAGCAGTTACCAAGGGAGGTATGGCAAGGAGACCCAGTACTTC. Protein sequence: CASSYQGRYGKETQYF.

The chain couples TRBV4-3 to TRBJ2-3; possible D gene TRBD1, 6 bases. The CDR3 length is 17 residues. In germline, CDR1 is LGHNA, CDR2 YSLEER. The germline V and J ends were trimmed by 4 bases and 0 bases, with 17 bases remaining between them. DNA of the CDR3: TGCGCCAGCAGCCGTAGGGGGAGTATGGGTAGCACAGATACGCAGTATTTT. It codes for CASSRRGSMGSTDTQYF.

The sample holds a few counts of this clonotype. In DNA form, the CDR3 reads TGTGCCAGCAGCACCCCCCCAAAGGAGCAGTTCTTC. This sequence encodes CASSTPPKEQFF. The V and J genes are TRBV7-9 and TRBJ2-1; unclear D gene. Germline V gene data show CDR1 as SEHNR and CDR2 as FQNEAQ (reference sequence). The V and J ends lost 5 bases and 10 bases respectively, with 12 bases between them. The CDR3 is made up of 12 amino acids.